Sequencing of this T cell receptor (beta chain) was carried out in a study of blood T cells in healthy people across ages. Comments on this clonotype: What it binds is unknown.

General study findings and limits: Using unsorted PBMCs precluded a conclusive naive versus antigen-experienced comparison.

A sample-barcoded 5' primer and a J-beta primer mix were used in a second PCR of roughly 7 to 11 cycles. A template-switch adaptor with 12 random nucleotides tagged each cDNA molecule. TCRdb analysed the 5' RACE reads with MiXCR anew, one entry per CDR3 protein. Here the sample spans about 1.8 million distinct CDR3 sequences, less than 50% being singletons. The sample comprised blood. The receptor was derived from a middle-aged woman in good health.

CDR3 bases: TGCAGTGCTTTAAGACAGAGGAGCAATCAGCCCCAGCATTTT. Its translation: CSALRQRSNQPQHF. The chain is built from TRBV20-1 and TRBJ1-5; possibly TRBD1 for D (5 bases). There are 14 residues in the CDR3. The V end lost 5 bases, the J end lost 1 base, and 12 bases lay between the germline ends. Per the germline V gene, CDR1 is DFQATT and CDR2 is SNEGSKA (reference sequence).